This T cell receptor beta chain originates from a study of PD-1 blockade in classical Hodgkin lymphoma. This clone was observed once. What it binds is unknown. General study results and limits: TCR diversity at baseline was reported to be reduced in newly diagnosed patients relative to healthy donors.

CDR3 length equals 17 residues. Germline V gives CDR1 SGHKS, CDR2 YYEKEE (reference sequence). V shed 6 bases and J shed 1 base, with 20 bases lying between them. Profiled with immunoSEQ multiplex PCR; TCRdb holds only in-frame clones, not every one. The sample holds roughly 2,900 clones; 80% to 90% are singletons and the top ten take approximately 30%. Described time point: cycle 4 day 1 (C4D1), after 5 to 7 weeks of nivolumab. Each of the patients experienced relapse following autologous stem cell transplantation, and their brentuximab vedotin exposure differed. Thawed PBMCs underwent magnetic negative selection to obtain purified CD8+ T cells.

Specimen: CD8+ T cells from blood, collected before the fourth cycle of nivolumab. The TCR was taken from a human donor with classical Hodgkin lymphoma. The rearrangement links TRBV5-5 to TRBJ2-4, with D possibly TRBD1 on 7 matching bases. For the CDR3, the DNA is TGTGCCAGCATCCTCGGAGGAGCAGGGGGGGCCAAAAACATTCAGTACTTC. The encoded protein is CASILGGAGGAKNIQYF. Using reference TRBV5-5 and TRBJ2-4 for the parts outside the CDR3, the full variable domain is DAGVTQSPTHLIKTRGQQVTLRCSPISGHKSVSWYQQVLGQGPQFIFQYYEKEERGRGNFPDRFSARQFPNYSSELNVNALLLGDSALYLCASILGGAGGAKNIQYFGAGTRLSVL.